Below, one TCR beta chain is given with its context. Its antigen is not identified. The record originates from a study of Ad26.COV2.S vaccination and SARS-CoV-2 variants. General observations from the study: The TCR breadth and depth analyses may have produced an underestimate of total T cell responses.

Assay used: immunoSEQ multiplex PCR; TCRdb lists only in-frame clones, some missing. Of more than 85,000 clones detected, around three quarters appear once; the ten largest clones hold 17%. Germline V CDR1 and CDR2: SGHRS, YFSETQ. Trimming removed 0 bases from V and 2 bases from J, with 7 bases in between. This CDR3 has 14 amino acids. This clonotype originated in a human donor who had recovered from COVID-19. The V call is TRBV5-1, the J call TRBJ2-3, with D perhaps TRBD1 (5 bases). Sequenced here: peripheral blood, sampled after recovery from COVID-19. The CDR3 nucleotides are TGCGCCAGCAGCTTGGAACAGGACACAGATACGCAGTATTTT. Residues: CASSLEQDTDTQYF.